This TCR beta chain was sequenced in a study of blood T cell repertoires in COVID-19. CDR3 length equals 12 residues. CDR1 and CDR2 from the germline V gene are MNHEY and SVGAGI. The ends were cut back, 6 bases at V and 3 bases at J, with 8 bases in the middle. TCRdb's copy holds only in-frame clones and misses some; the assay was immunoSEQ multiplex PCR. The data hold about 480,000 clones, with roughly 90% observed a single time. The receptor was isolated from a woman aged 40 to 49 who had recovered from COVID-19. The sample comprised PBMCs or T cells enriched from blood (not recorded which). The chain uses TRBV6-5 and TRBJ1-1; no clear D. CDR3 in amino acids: CASSRGDTEAFF. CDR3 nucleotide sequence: TGTGCCAGCAGCCGAGGAGACACTGAAGCTTTCTTT.